Listed here are 27 T cell receptor beta chains from one sample, sequenced in a study of control samples from healthy donors and cancer patients. Sequenced by immunoSEQ multiplex PCR; TCRdb stores in-frame clones only, minus some. The sample lists 120,000 or so clones, around 87% occurring once. Source material: blood. All receptors derive from a man aged 60 to 69 in good health.

V and J are TRBV12-3 or TRBV12-4 and TRBJ1-3; D is undetermined. The germline V and J ends were trimmed by 3 bases and 4 bases, with 4 bases remaining between them. There are 12 residues in the CDR3. The CDR3 region has the DNA TGTGCCAGCAGTTTTCAGGGAAACACCATATATTTT. Its protein product is CASSFQGNTIYF.

The V call is TRBV19, the J call TRBJ2-6; D is perhaps TRBD2 (5 bases). V gave up 9 bases and J gave up 0 bases, with 15 bases separating them. Germline loops: CDR1 LNHDA, CDR2 SQIVND (reference sequence). This CDR3 region has 16 residues. The DNA for the CDR3 is TGTGCCAGCAGCTCATCAGCGGCCTCTGGGGCCAACGTCCTGACTTTC. Its protein product is CASSSSAASGANVLTF.

The V and J genes are TRBV20-1 and TRBJ1-1; 7 positions match TRBD1. In germline, CDR1 is DFQATT, CDR2 SNEGSKA (reference sequence). The CDR3 contains 15 residues. Trimming at V came to 3 bases and at J to 4 bases, leaving 11 bases not matched to a gene. The CDR3 protein is CSASITGVGSTEAFF. CDR3 in DNA: TGCAGTGCTAGTATTACAGGGGTTGGGAGCACTGAAGCTTTCTTT.

The chain is built from TRBV19 and TRBJ2-1; D is ambiguous. V lost 8 bases and J lost 0, with 17 bases in between. CDR3 length equals 16 residues. Germline V lookup: CDR1 LNHDA, CDR2 SQIVND (reference sequence). DNA for the CDR3: TGTGCCAGTTCCTGGTCGGCCGCAAGCTCCTACAATGAGCAGTTCTTC. It encodes CASSWSAASSYNEQFF. The full variable domain, completed using reference TRBV19 and TRBJ2-1, is DGGITQSPKYLFRKEGQNVTLSCEQNLNHDAMYWYRQDPGQGLRLIYYSQIVNDFQKGDIAEGYSVSREKKESFPLTVTSAQKNPTAFYLCASSWSAASSYNEQFFGPGTRLTVL.

The CDR3 DNA reads as TGCGCCAGCAGCCAGGCCGGGACATACCTCTATGGCTACACCTTC. It yields the protein CASSQAGTYLYGYTF. The chain recombines TRBV4-1 with TRBJ1-2; tentatively, D is TRBD1 (6 bases). Trimming took off 3 bases at V and 4 bases at J, with 15 bases between the two ends. Germline V gene lookup returns CDR1 MGHRA and CDR2 YSYEKL. The CDR3 has 15 amino acids.

The rearrangement joins TRBV18 to TRBJ2-1, with 12 nucleotides matching TRBD1. The CDR3 sequence is 15 residues long. The trim removed 6 bases at V and 12 bases at J, leaving 12 bases unmatched. Per germline, CDR1 KGHSH and CDR2 LQKENI. The CDR3 region is CASSGDRGPPGAQFF. The DNA of the CDR3 is TGTGCCAGCTCGGGGGACAGGGGGCCCCCCGGAGCGCAGTTCTTC.

V usage is TRBV19 and J usage is TRBJ2-3; no reliable D call. The V end was cut by 7 bases, the J end by 1 base, with 12 bases between. Germline V lookup: CDR1 LNHDA, CDR2 SQIVND (reference sequence). This CDR3 spans 14 amino acids. CDR3 coding DNA: TGTGCCAGTAATTTACGGTGGGGCACAGATACGCAGTATTTT. It is translated as CASNLRWGTDTQYF.

The genes are TRBV28 and TRBJ1-2, with no clear D. CDR1 MDHEN and CDR2 SYDVKM come from the germline V gene. Trimming cost V 2 bases and J 1 base, with 8 bases left between them. This CDR3 has 14 amino acids. The CDR3 loop reads CASSLGLLNYGYTF. CDR3 sequence (DNA): TGTGCCAGCAGTTTAGGACTTCTTAACTATGGCTACACCTTC.

V and J are TRBV29-1 and TRBJ1-2; D is perhaps TRBD1 (5 bases). Trimming left V 4 bases short and J 0 bases short, with 6 bases between. The CDR3 has 12 amino acids. Germline V gene data show CDR1 as SQVTM and CDR2 as ANQGSEA. The CDR3: CSVGQTNYGYTF. The CDR3 bases are TGCAGCGTTGGACAGACTAACTATGGCTACACCTTC. Full variable domain (outside the CDR3, taken from reference TRBV29-1 and TRBJ1-2): SAVISQKPSRDICQRGTSLTIQCQVDSQVTMMFWYRQQPGQSLTLIATANQGSEATYESGFVIDKFPISRPNLTFSTLTVSNMSPEDSSIYLCSVGQTNYGYTFGSGTRLTVV.

The J gene is TRBJ2-5, the V gene TRBV7-2, with D unclear. Germline CDR1 is SGHTA and CDR2 is FQGNSA. CDR3 length: 14 residues. V lost 4 bases and J lost 5, with 14 bases in between. CDR3 sequence (DNA): TGTGCCAGCAGCTCCACGTGGGGTCTGGAGACCCAGTACTTC. It encodes CASSSTWGLETQYF.

This clone was observed a single time. The genes are TRBV6-4 and TRBJ2-3; 11 bases match TRBD1. Germline loops: CDR1 MRHNA, CDR2 SNTAGT. The J segment lost 3 bases and the V segment lost 6 bases, leaving 5 bases of the junction unmatched. This CDR3 is built from 15 residues. CDR3 nucleotides: TGTGCCAGCAGCCCCGGGACAGGGGGTACAGATACGCAGTATTTT. It yields the protein CASSPGTGGTDTQYF.

In this sample, this clone turned up once. The chain recombines TRBV28 with TRBJ1-1, with a tentative D call TRBD1 (6 bases). Germline CDR1 reads MDHEN; CDR2 reads SYDVKM. This CDR3 region has 16 residues. With 2 bases removed from V and 1 base from J, the gap between germline ends came to 14 bases. CDR3 in amino acids: CASSLAGAGANTEAFF. CDR3 bases: TGTGCCAGCAGTTTAGCCGGGGCAGGGGCGAACACTGAAGCTTTCTTT.

This clone was detected only a few times. The CDR3 region is CASSRGQSNYGYTF. CDR3 nucleotides: TGTGCCAGCAGCCGCGGCCAGTCTAACTATGGCTACACCTTC. V and J are TRBV5-4 and TRBJ1-2; the D is unclear. V dropped 4 bases and J dropped 0 bases, with 10 bases sitting between them. CDR1 and CDR2 from the germline V gene are SGHNT and YYREEE (reference sequence). CDR3 length: 14 residues. Using reference TRBV5-4 and TRBJ1-2 for the parts outside the CDR3, the full variable domain is ETGVTQSPTHLIKTRGQQVTLRCSSQSGHNTVSWYQQALGQGPQFIFQYYREEENGRGNFPPRFSGLQFPNYSSELNVNALELDDSALYLCASSRGQSNYGYTFGSGTRLTVV.

This clone was seen once. The V gene is TRBV7-9, the J gene TRBJ1-2; D is uncertain. Germline V gene data show CDR1 as SEHNR and CDR2 as FQNEAQ (reference sequence). The CDR3 covers 15 residues. The V and J ends lost 0 bases and 8 bases respectively, with 16 bases between them. CDR3 sequence: CASSLAQADVGGYTF. CDR3 bases: TGTGCCAGCAGCTTAGCGCAAGCGGATGTCGGGGGCTACACCTTC. Filled out from reference TRBV7-9 and TRBJ1-2, the complete variable domain reads DTGVSQNPRHKITKRGQNVTFRCDPISEHNRLYWYRQTLGQGPEFLTYFQNEAQLEKSRLLSDRFSAERPKGSFSTLEIQRTEQGDSAMYLCASSLAQADVGGYTFGSGTRLTVV.

The V call is TRBV7-2, the J call TRBJ1-5; possibly TRBD1 for D (5 bases). The germline gives CDR1 SGHTA, CDR2 FQGNSA. The CDR3 is 15 residues long. The ends were cut back, 1 base at V and 1 base at J, with 8 bases in the middle. The DNA for the CDR3 is TGTGCCAGCAGCTTAGTTTCAGGGAGCAATCAGCCCCAGCATTTT. Translation: CASSLVSGSNQPQHF.

V and J are TRBV25-1 and TRBJ1-1; no reliable D call. Trimming cost V 6 bases and J 1 base, with 12 bases left between them. This CDR3 has 14 amino acids. Per germline, CDR1 MGHDK and CDR2 SYGVNS. The CDR3 reads CASSTRQRNTEAFF. In DNA form, the CDR3 reads TGTGCCAGCAGCACCCGCCAGAGGAACACTGAAGCTTTCTTT.

The V call is TRBV19, the J call TRBJ2-7; TRBD1 agrees at 7 bases. The CDR3 is 15 residues long. The junction had 16 bases not matched to a gene; V was cut back by 9 bases and J by 5 bases. The germline gives CDR1 LNHDA, CDR2 SQIVND (reference sequence). The CDR3 sequence: CASGNSRGLVDEQYF. In DNA, the CDR3 is TGTGCCAGCGGAAATAGCAGGGGGTTGGTGGACGAGCAGTACTTC.

The chain links TRBV12-3 or TRBV12-4 to TRBJ2-2; 12 bases are shared with TRBD2. Losses at the gene ends were 7 bases for V and 7 bases for J; bases not matched to a gene: 1. The CDR3 covers 13 residues. CDR3 sequence (DNA): TGTGCCAGCACTAGCGGGGGGGTCGGGGAGCTGTTTTTT. Its translation: CASTSGGVGELFF.

This sequence joins TRBV7-2 and TRBJ1-6, with 8 bases aligning to TRBD1. V lost 5 bases, J lost 7 bases, and 7 bases stayed unmatched. Germline V gene data show CDR1 as SGHTA and CDR2 as FQGNSA. The CDR3 totals 15 residues. The CDR3 reads CASSPQTGDNSPLHF. Written as DNA, the CDR3 is TGTGCCAGCAGCCCGCAGACAGGGGACAATTCACCCCTCCACTTT. The full variable domain, rest sourced from reference TRBV7-2 and TRBJ1-6, is GAGVSQSPSNKVTEKGKDVELRCDPISGHTALYWYRQSLGQGLEFLIYFQGNSAPDKSGLPSDRFSAERTGGSVSTLTIQRTQQEDSAVYLCASSPQTGDNSPLHFGNGTRLTVT.

This sequence joins TRBV5-1 and TRBJ2-2, with 12 positions matching TRBD1. Germline values: CDR1 SGHRS, CDR2 YFSETQ. Trimming cost V 5 bases and J 6 bases; bases outside gene matches: 8. The CDR3 runs 16 residues. The CDR3 nucleotides read TGCGCCAGCAGGTCGGGGACAGGGGGCTTGTCCGGGGAGCTGTTTTTT. This gives the protein CASRSGTGGLSGELFF. The complete variable domain, with remaining parts taken from reference TRBV5-1 and TRBJ2-2, reads KAGVTQTPRYLIKTRGQQVTLSCSPISGHRSVSWYQQTPGQGLQFLFEYFSETQRNKGNFPGRFSGRQFSNSRSEMNVSTLELGDSALYLCASRSGTGGLSGELFFGEGSRLTVL.

The chain is built from TRBV4-2 and TRBJ1-5; a weak D match, TRBD1 (5 bases). Trimming stripped 4 bases from V and 5 bases from J, with 15 bases between. Per the germline V gene, CDR1 is LGHNA and CDR2 is YNFKEQ. The CDR3 runs to 15 residues. This chain's CDR3 is CASSPGGGNYQPQHF. For the CDR3, the DNA is TGTGCCAGCAGCCCGGGCGGGGGGAACTATCAGCCCCAGCATTTT.

V gene TRBV11-2 combines with J gene TRBJ2-1, with TRBD2 identical over 9 bases. CDR1 is SGHAT and CDR2 is FQNNGV in the germline V gene. V was pared by 5 bases and J by 4 bases, with 6 bases of the junction left unmatched. The CDR3 length is 15 residues. The chain's CDR3 is CASSVRLAAYNEQFF. The CDR3 nucleotides are TGTGCCAGCAGCGTTAGACTAGCGGCTTACAATGAGCAGTTCTTC. Using reference TRBV11-2 and TRBJ2-1 for the parts outside the CDR3, the full variable domain is EAGVAQSPRYKIIEKRQSVAFWCNPISGHATLYWYQQILGQGPKLLIQFQNNGVVDDSQLPKDRFSAERLKGVDSTLKIQPAKLEDSAVYLCASSVRLAAYNEQFFGPGTRLTVL.

The chain links TRBV6-5 to TRBJ2-3, with 7 bases fitting TRBD2. The CDR3 consists of 14 residues. Germline V CDR1 and CDR2: MNHEY, SVGAGI. V lost 2 bases, J lost 3 bases, and 2 bases stayed unmatched. This CDR3 is CASSYAGVTDTQYF. CDR3 nucleotide sequence: TGTGCCAGCAGTTACGCGGGGGTAACAGATACGCAGTATTTT.

The chain links TRBV28 to TRBJ1-1, with 9 bases that match TRBD1. The CDR3 is 20 amino acids. V was clipped by 2 bases and J by 5 bases; unmatched bases: 21. The germline CDR1 and CDR2 sequences are MDHEN and SYDVKM. CDR3 sequence reads: CASSLRRGWWTGAPETEAFF. DNA for the CDR3: TGTGCCAGCAGTTTAAGGCGAGGGTGGTGGACAGGGGCCCCGGAGACTGAAGCTTTCTTT.

This chain uses TRBV6-5 with TRBJ2-3; D gene unclear. Looked up from germline, CDR1 is MNHEY and CDR2 is SVGAGI. The CDR3 covers 13 residues. Trimming stripped 2 bases from V and 6 bases from J, with 9 bases between. CDR3 protein: CASSYGDVDTQYF. The CDR3 bases are TGTGCCAGCAGTTACGGGGATGTGGATACGCAGTATTTT.

The V call is TRBV5-1, the J call TRBJ2-5, with D unclear. Between the trimmed V and J ends, which lost 4 bases and 4 bases, there was a span of 11 bases. The CDR3 extends over 13 amino acids. CDR1 SGHRS and CDR2 YFSETQ come from the germline V gene. The CDR3 DNA reads TGCGCCAGCAGCAGGGCGACGGCAGAGACCCAGTACTTC. Translation gives CASSRATAETQYF. Based on the CDR3 plus reference TRBV5-1 and TRBJ2-5, the full variable domain is KAGVTQTPRYLIKTRGQQVTLSCSPISGHRSVSWYQQTPGQGLQFLFEYFSETQRNKGNFPGRFSGRQFSNSRSEMNVSTLELGDSALYLCASSRATAETQYFGPGTRLLVL.

The chain links TRBV5-4 to TRBJ1-2, with D tentatively TRBD1 (6 bases). V shed 3 bases and J shed 5 bases, with 8 bases lying between them. Germline V gene sequence: CDR1 SGHNT, CDR2 YYREEE (reference sequence). The CDR3 has 12 residues. The CDR3 loop is CASSSGTYGYTF. In DNA, the CDR3 is TGTGCCAGCAGCTCCGGGACATATGGCTACACCTTC.